This TCR beta chain is drawn from a study of cytomegalovirus exposure and HLA in healthy donors. General observations from the study: Cytomegalovirus status was reportedly diagnosed by the classifier with high sensitivity and specificity. Cytomegalovirus-associated TCR beta chains were listed, numbering some 150. A later analysis found TCR association rates differed by HLA locus, highest for DRB1 and lowest for HLA-C. Through in vitro validation, three CMV-associated chains were shown to be specific for CMV antigens.

Both 60 Vbeta primers and 13 Jbeta primers went into the PCR. Here immunoSEQ multiplex PCR was the method, and the copy in TCRdb shows in-frame clones only, minus some. The sample includes around 100,000 clones, under 80% of them seen just once. Trimming pared 3 bases from V and 7 bases from J, leaving 16 bases between. The V gene's germline CDR1 is KGHSH and CDR2 LQKENI. The CDR3 totals 14 residues. This clone was observed a handful of times. Its antigen is undetermined. This clonotype was obtained from a woman aged 40 to 50 in good health and CMV-seropositive. Sample: PBMCs. The chain recombines TRBV18 with TRBJ2-7; D may be TRBD1 (6 bases). DNA of the CDR3: TGTGCCAGCTCACCCGTTCCGACAGGCGGGGAGCAGTACTTC. The encoded protein is CASSPVPTGGEQYF.